This T cell receptor beta chain was profiled in a study of response to subunit inactivated influenza vaccine. V lost 3 bases and J 5 bases, leaving 13 bases between the germline ends. CDR1 is DFQATT, CDR2 SNEGSKA, per germline (reference sequence). The CDR3 runs to 13 residues. One entry per CDR3 protein, called by TCRdb with MiXCR from the RT-PCR reads. The table has hundreds of thousands of distinct CDR3 sequences, around 11% seen once. These same records also appear under a second study, on T cells expressing NK-cell markers. That investigation notes: The authors generated TCR beta cDNA through 5'RACE template switching with UMIs. Underlying the TCR beta repertoires were sorted CD3+CD56+NKG2C+, CD3+CD56+NKG2C- and CD3+CD56-NKG2C+ T cells. One observes that, in several donors, these clonotypes were also the leading ones within the CD3+CD56-NKG2C+ fraction.

Here the sequenced sample was PBMCs from blood, taken on the day of vaccination. The TCR was taken from a man aged 45 to 65 who received an inactivated influenza vaccine. The V gene is TRBV20-1, the J gene TRBJ2-5; D gene unclear. The CDR3 DNA is TGCAGTGCTAGGAGCCCGCGGTTGGAGACCCAGTACTTC. It translates to CSARSPRLETQYF.